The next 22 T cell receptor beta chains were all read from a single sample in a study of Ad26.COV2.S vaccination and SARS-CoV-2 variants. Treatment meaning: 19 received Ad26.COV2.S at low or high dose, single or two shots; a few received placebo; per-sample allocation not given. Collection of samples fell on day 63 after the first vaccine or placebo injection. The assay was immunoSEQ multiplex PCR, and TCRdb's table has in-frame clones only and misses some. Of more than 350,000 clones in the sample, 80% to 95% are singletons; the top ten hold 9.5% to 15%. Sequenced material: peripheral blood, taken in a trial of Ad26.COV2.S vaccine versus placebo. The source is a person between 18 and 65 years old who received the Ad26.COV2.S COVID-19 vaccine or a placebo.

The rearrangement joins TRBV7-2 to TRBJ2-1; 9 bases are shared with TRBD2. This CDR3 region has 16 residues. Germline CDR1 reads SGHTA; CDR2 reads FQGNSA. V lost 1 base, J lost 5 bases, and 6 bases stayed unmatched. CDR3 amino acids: CASSLVLAGRNNEQFF. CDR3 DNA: TGTGCCAGCAGCTTAGTCCTAGCGGGACGCAACAATGAGCAGTTCTTC. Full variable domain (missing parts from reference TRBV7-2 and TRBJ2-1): GAGVSQSPSNKVTEKGKDVELRCDPISGHTALYWYRQSLGQGLEFLIYFQGNSAPDKSGLPSDRFSAERTGGSVSTLTIQRTQQEDSAVYLCASSLVLAGRNNEQFFGPGTRLTVL.

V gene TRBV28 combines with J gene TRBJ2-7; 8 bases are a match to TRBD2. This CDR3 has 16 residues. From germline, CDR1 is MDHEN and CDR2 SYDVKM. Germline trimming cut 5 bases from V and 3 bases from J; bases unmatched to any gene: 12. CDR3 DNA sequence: TGTGCCAGCAGTAGCCCCGGGGGGGGCCGAGGCTACGAGCAGTACTTC. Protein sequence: CASSSPGGGRGYEQYF.

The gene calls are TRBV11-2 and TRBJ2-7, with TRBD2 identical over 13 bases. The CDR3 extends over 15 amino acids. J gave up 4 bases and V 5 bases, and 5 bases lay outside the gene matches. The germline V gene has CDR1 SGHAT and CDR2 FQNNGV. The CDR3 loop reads CASSKRTSGSYEQYF. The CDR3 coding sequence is TGTGCCAGCAGCAAACGGACTAGCGGGAGTTACGAGCAGTACTTC.

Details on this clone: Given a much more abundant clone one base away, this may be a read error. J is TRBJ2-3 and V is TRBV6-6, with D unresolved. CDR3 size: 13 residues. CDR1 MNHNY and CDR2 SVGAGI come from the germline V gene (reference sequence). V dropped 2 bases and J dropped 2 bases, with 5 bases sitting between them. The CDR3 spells CASSYTDTDTQYF. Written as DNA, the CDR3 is TGTGCCAGCAGTTACACGGACACAGATACGCAGTATTTT.

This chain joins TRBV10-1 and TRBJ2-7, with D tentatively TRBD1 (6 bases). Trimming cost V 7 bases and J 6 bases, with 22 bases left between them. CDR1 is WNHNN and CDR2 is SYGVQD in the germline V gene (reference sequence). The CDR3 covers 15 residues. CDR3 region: CASTEVTGHRSEQYF. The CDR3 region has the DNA TGCGCCAGCACCGAGGTTACGGGACATCGTTCCGAGCAGTACTTC.

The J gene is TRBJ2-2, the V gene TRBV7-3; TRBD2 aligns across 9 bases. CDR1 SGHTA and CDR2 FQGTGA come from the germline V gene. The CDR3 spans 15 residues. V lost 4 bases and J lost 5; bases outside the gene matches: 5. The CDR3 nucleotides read TGTGCCAGCAGCTCCCGAGCGGGAGGAACCGGGGAGCTGTTTTTT. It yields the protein CASSSRAGGTGELFF.

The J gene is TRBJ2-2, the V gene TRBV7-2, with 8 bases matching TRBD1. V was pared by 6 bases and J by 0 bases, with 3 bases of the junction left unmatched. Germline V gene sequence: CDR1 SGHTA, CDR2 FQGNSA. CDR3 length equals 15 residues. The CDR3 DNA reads TGTGCCAGCAGAGGACAGGGTGCGAACACCGGGGAGCTGTTTTTT. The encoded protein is CASRGQGANTGELFF.

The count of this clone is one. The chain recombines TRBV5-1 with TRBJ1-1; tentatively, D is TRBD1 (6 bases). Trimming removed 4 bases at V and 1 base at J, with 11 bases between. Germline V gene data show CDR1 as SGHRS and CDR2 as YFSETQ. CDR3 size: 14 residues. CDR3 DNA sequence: TGCGCCAGCAGCGTAAAGGGGGGGAACACTGAAGCTTTCTTT. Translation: CASSVKGGNTEAFF. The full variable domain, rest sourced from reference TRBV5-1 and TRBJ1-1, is KAGVTQTPRYLIKTRGQQVTLSCSPISGHRSVSWYQQTPGQGLQFLFEYFSETQRNKGNFPGRFSGRQFSNSRSEMNVSTLELGDSALYLCASSVKGGNTEAFFGQGTRLTVV.

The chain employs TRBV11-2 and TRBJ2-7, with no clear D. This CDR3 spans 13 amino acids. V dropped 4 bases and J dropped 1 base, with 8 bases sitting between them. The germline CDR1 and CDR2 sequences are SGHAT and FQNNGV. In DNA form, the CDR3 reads TGTGCCAGCAGCTCCACGGGTTCCTACGAGCAGTACTTC. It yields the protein CASSSTGSYEQYF.

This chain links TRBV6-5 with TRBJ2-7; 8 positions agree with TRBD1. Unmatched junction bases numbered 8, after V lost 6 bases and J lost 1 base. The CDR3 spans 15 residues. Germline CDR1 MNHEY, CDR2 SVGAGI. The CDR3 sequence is CASRADRAASYEQYF. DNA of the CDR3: TGTGCCAGCAGGGCGGACAGGGCGGCATCCTACGAGCAGTACTTC.

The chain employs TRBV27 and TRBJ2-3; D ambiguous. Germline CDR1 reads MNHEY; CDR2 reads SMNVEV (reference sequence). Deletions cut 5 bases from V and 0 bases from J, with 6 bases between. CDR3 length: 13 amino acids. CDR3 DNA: TGTGCCAGCAGTCTTCTAAGCACAGATACGCAGTATTTT. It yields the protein CASSLLSTDTQYF.

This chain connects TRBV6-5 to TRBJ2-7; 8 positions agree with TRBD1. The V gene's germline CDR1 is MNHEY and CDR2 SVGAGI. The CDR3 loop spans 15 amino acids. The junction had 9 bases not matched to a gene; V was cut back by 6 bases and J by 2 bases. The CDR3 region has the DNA TGTGCCAGCAGACACCACTTGGACAGGGCCTACGAGCAGTACTTC. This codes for CASRHHLDRAYEQYF.

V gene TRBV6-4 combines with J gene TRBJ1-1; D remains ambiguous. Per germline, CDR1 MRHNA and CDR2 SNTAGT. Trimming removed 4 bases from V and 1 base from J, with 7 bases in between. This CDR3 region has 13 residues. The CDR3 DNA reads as TGTGCCAGCAGTGTAGGGAAGAACACTGAAGCTTTCTTT. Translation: CASSVGKNTEAFF.

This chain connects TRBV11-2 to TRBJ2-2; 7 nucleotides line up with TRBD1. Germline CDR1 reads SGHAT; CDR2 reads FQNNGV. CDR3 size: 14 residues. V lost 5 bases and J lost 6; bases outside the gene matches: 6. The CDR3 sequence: CASSRRQGAGELFF. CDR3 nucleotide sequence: TGTGCCAGCAGCCGCCGACAGGGCGCCGGGGAGCTGTTTTTT.

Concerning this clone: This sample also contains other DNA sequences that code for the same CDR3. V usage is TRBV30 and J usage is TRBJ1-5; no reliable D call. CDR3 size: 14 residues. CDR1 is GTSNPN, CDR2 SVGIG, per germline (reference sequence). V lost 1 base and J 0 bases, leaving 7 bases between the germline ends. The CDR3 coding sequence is TGTGCCTGGAGTGGGGGATATAGCAATCAGCCCCAGCATTTT. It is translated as CAWSGGYSNQPQHF.

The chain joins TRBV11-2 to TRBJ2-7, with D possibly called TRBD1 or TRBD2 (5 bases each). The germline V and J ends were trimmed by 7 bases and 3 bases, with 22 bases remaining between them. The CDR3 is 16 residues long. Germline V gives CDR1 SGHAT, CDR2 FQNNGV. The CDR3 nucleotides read TGTGCCAGCACCCGACTCCGGGACCCAGGAGGCTACGAGCAGTACTTC. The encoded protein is CASTRLRDPGGYEQYF.

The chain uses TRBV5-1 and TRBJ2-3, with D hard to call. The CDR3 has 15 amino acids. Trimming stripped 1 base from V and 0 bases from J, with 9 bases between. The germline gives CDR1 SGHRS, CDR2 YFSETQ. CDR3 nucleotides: TGCGCCAGCAGCTTGCTCCGAGCTAGCACAGATACGCAGTATTTT. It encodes CASSLLRASTDTQYF. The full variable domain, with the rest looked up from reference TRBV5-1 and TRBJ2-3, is KAGVTQTPRYLIKTRGQQVTLSCSPISGHRSVSWYQQTPGQGLQFLFEYFSETQRNKGNFPGRFSGRQFSNSRSEMNVSTLELGDSALYLCASSLLRASTDTQYFGPGTRLTVL.

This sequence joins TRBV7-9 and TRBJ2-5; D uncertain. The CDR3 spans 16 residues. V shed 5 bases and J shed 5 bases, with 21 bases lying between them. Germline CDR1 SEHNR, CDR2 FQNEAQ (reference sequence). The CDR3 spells CASSPPAGPHRETQYF. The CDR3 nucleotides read TGTGCCAGCAGCCCCCCGGCAGGTCCGCATAGGGAGACCCAGTACTTC.

The DNA for the CDR3 is TGTGCCAGCAGCCGTTTTGACAGCCCTAAGGGCTACACCTTC. This translates into CASSRFDSPKGYTF. The genes are TRBV6-5 and TRBJ1-2; TRBD1 is a possible D gene (5 bases). CDR1 and CDR2 from the germline V gene are MNHEY and SVGAGI. The V end lost 6 bases, the J end lost 8 bases, and 19 bases lay between the germline ends. CDR3 length: 14 amino acids.

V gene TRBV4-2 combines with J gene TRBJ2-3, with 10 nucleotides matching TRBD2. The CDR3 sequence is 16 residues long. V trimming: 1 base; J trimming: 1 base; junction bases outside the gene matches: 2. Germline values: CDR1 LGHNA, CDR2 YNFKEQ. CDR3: CASSQAGTSGTDTQYF. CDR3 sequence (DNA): TGTGCCAGCAGCCAAGCCGGGACTAGCGGCACAGATACGCAGTATTTT.

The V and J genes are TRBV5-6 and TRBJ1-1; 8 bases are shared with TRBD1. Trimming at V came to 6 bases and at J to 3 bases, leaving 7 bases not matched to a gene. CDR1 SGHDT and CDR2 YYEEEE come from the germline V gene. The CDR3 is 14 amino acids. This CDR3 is CASTKQGVDTEAFF. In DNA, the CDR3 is TGTGCCAGCACCAAACAGGGGGTTGACACTGAAGCTTTCTTT.

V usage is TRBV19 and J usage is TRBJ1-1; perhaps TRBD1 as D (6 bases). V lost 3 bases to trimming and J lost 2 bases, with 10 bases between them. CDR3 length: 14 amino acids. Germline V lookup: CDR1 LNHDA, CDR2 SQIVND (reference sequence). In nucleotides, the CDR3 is TGTGCCAGTAGTATTCAGGGGACAAACACTGAAGCTTTCTTT. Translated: CASSIQGTNTEAFF.